This is a list of T cell receptor beta chains from one sample in a study of shared clonotypes between healthy human individuals. Sequenced by immunoSEQ multiplex PCR; TCRdb stores in-frame clones only, minus some. The sample consists of fewer than 600,000 clones, around 79% of them appearing once. Source material: PBMCs. The receptors originated from a woman between 40 and 50 years old in good health. Some clones in this sample may be carry-over from other donors' samples. Both conserved end residues are part of each CDR3. Fields, in order: clone size, V gene, D gene, J gene, CDR3 DNA, CDR3 protein. The D gene is left open where the match is weak. Clone size appears in some rows only: once, few, many, or a class for an expanded clone.

clone size: NA
V gene: TRBV4-2
D gene: TRBD2
J gene: TRBJ2-3
CDR3 DNA: TGTGCCAGCAGTCCTGCCGAAGCGGGAGGTACAGATACGCAGTATTTT
CDR3 protein: CASSPAEAGGTDTQYF

clone size: NA
V gene: TRBV7-3
D gene: NA
J gene: TRBJ1-1
CDR3 DNA: TGTGCCAGCAGCTTAAGTGCAGGGGAGAGCACTGAAGCTTTCTTT
CDR3 protein: CASSLSAGESTEAFF

clone size: NA
V gene: TRBV5-4
D gene: NA
J gene: TRBJ2-5
CDR3 DNA: TGTGCCAGCGGAGACAGCAACCAAGAGACCCAGTACTTC
CDR3 protein: CASGDSNQETQYF

clone size: NA
V gene: TRBV5-1
D gene: NA
J gene: TRBJ2-2
CDR3 DNA: TGCGCCAGCACCCTAGATCCCAACACCGGGGAGCTGTTTTTT
CDR3 protein: CASTLDPNTGELFF

clone size: NA
V gene: TRBV10-2
D gene: TRBD1
J gene: TRBJ1-1
CDR3 DNA: TGCGCCAGCAGTGTGGGGACAGGAAGGCGGGGCACTGAAGCTTTCTTT
CDR3 protein: CASSVGTGRRGTEAFF

clone size: NA
V gene: TRBV10-3
D gene: NA
J gene: TRBJ2-7
CDR3 DNA: TGTGCCATCAAGGACAGCCCTAACTACGAGCAGTACTTC
CDR3 protein: CAIKDSPNYEQYF

clone size: NA
V gene: TRBV29-1
D gene: TRBD1
J gene: TRBJ2-7
CDR3 DNA: TGCAGCGGCGGACAGGGCCGTTACGAGCAGTACTTC
CDR3 protein: CSGGQGRYEQYF

clone size: NA
V gene: TRBV5-6
D gene: TRBD1
J gene: TRBJ2-7
CDR3 DNA: TGTGCCAGCAGCTTGGGACAGGGCATTTACGAGCAGTACTTC
CDR3 protein: CASSLGQGIYEQYF

clone size: NA
V gene: TRBV15
D gene: TRBD1
J gene: TRBJ1-2
CDR3 DNA: TGTGCCACCAGCAGAGGACAGGGCCAGTATGGCTACACCTTC
CDR3 protein: CATSRGQGQYGYTF

clone size: NA
V gene: TRBV27
D gene: NA
J gene: TRBJ2-6
CDR3 DNA: TGTGCCAGCAGGGGGGGAGTGTTAGCTGGGGCCAACGTCCTGACTTTC
CDR3 protein: CASRGGVLAGANVLTF

clone size: NA
V gene: TRBV29-1
D gene: NA
J gene: TRBJ1-2
CDR3 DNA: TGCAGCGTATCTCGGGCGGGGAGAGGGAGATTATATGGCTACACCTTC
CDR3 protein: CSVSRAGRGRLYGYTF

clone size: once
V gene: TRBV27
D gene: TRBD2
J gene: TRBJ2-7
CDR3 DNA: TGTGCCAGCAGTTTACCTGGCGGGAGTATCTACGAGCAGTACTTC
CDR3 protein: CASSLPGGSIYEQYF

clone size: NA
V gene: TRBV5-5
D gene: TRBD1
J gene: TRBJ1-1
CDR3 DNA: TGTGCCAGCAGCTTGCAGGGGGCGCGATGGACTGAAGCTTTCTTT
CDR3 protein: CASSLQGARWTEAFF

clone size: NA
V gene: TRBV5-1
D gene: NA
J gene: TRBJ2-5
CDR3 DNA: TGCGCCAGCAGCCCGCCGCGGGAGAGGGGACAGGAGACCCAGTACTTC
CDR3 protein: CASSPPRERGQETQYF

clone size: NA
V gene: TRBV19
D gene: NA
J gene: TRBJ2-1
CDR3 DNA: TGTGCCAGTAGTACTTTTGTAGCGACGGGATACAATGAGCAGTTCTTC
CDR3 protein: CASSTFVATGYNEQFF

clone size: many
V gene: TRBV29-1
D gene: NA
J gene: TRBJ2-5
CDR3 DNA: TGCAGCGTCCGGGACGGAGTAGAGACCCAGTACTTC
CDR3 protein: CSVRDGVETQYF

clone size: NA
V gene: TRBV5-1
D gene: NA
J gene: TRBJ2-3
CDR3 DNA: TGCGCCAGCAGCTTGGAGGGTTCAGGAGATACGCAGTATTTT
CDR3 protein: CASSLEGSGDTQYF

clone size: NA
V gene: TRBV5-1
D gene: NA
J gene: TRBJ2-2
CDR3 DNA: TGCGCCAGCAGCCCCGCCCAGGTTGCCGGGGAGCTGTTTTTT
CDR3 protein: CASSPAQVAGELFF

clone size: NA
V gene: TRBV5-6
D gene: TRBD2
J gene: TRBJ2-7
CDR3 DNA: TGTGCCAGCAGCTTGGAGGCTAGCGGGAGGGCCCACGAGCAGTACTTC
CDR3 protein: CASSLEASGRAHEQYF

clone size: NA
V gene: TRBV6-6
D gene: NA
J gene: TRBJ2-1
CDR3 DNA: TGTGCCAGCAGTTACGGAAAGGGTCCCAATGAGCAGTTCTTC
CDR3 protein: CASSYGKGPNEQFF

clone size: NA
V gene: TRBV5-4
D gene: NA
J gene: TRBJ2-1
CDR3 DNA: TGTGCCAGCAGCTTAGGCGGCTGGGGGCGTGGAAATGAGCAGTTCTTC
CDR3 protein: CASSLGGWGRGNEQFF

clone size: many
V gene: TRBV6-5
D gene: TRBD1
J gene: TRBJ2-1
CDR3 DNA: TGTGCCAGCAGCTACTCCGGGACAGGGGTATCGAATGAGCAGTTCTTC
CDR3 protein: CASSYSGTGVSNEQFF

clone size: NA
V gene: TRBV7-6
D gene: NA
J gene: TRBJ1-2
CDR3 DNA: TGTGCCAGCAGGGTAGCGGAGACGGCTAACTATGGCTACACCTTC
CDR3 protein: CASRVAETANYGYTF

clone size: NA
V gene: TRBV5-1
D gene: TRBD1
J gene: TRBJ1-2
CDR3 DNA: TGCGCCAGCAGCTTGGACAGGGGCTCCTATGGCTACACCTTC
CDR3 protein: CASSLDRGSYGYTF

clone size: NA
V gene: TRBV6-4
D gene: NA
J gene: TRBJ1-6
CDR3 DNA: TGTGCCAGCAGTGAACAGGGAGGGAATTCACCCCTCCACTTT
CDR3 protein: CASSEQGGNSPLHF

clone size: NA
V gene: TRBV11-2
D gene: TRBD1
J gene: TRBJ1-2
CDR3 DNA: TGTGCCAGCAGTCGATACCCGGGACAGGGTTGGGGCTACACCTTC
CDR3 protein: CASSRYPGQGWGYTF

clone size: NA
V gene: TRBV21-1
D gene: NA
J gene: TRBJ2-7
CDR3 DNA: TGTGCCAGCAGCATAACCCCAAAGGACAGATACGAGCAGTACTTC
CDR3 protein: CASSITPKDRYEQYF

clone size: few
V gene: TRBV5-6
D gene: TRBD2
J gene: TRBJ2-7
CDR3 DNA: TGTGCCAGCAGCCCTGGGGGGGGACTAGTAGCGGAGCAGTACTTC
CDR3 protein: CASSPGGGLVAEQYF

clone size: NA
V gene: TRBV6-1
D gene: NA
J gene: TRBJ1-5
CDR3 DNA: TGTGCCAGCAGTGTTGGGAGGTCGGGGCAGCCCCAGCATTTT
CDR3 protein: CASSVGRSGQPQHF

clone size: NA
V gene: TRBV19
D gene: NA
J gene: TRBJ1-4
CDR3 DNA: TGTGCCAGTGGGGAGACAGGACAGAATGAAAAACTGTTTTTT
CDR3 protein: CASGETGQNEKLFF

clone size: few
V gene: TRBV5-1
D gene: NA
J gene: TRBJ2-1
CDR3 DNA: TGCGCCAGCAGCTTTCTTGAGGGGAATGAGCAGTTCTTC
CDR3 protein: CASSFLEGNEQFF

clone size: NA
V gene: TRBV2
D gene: NA
J gene: TRBJ2-2
CDR3 DNA: TGTGCCAGCACTGGGGTCGGGTACACCGGGGAGCTGTTTTTT
CDR3 protein: CASTGVGYTGELFF

clone size: NA
V gene: TRBV30
D gene: NA
J gene: TRBJ2-2
CDR3 DNA: TGTGCCTGGAGCGAGCAGGGGGAGCTGTTTTTT
CDR3 protein: CAWSEQGELFF

clone size: NA
V gene: TRBV7-8
D gene: NA
J gene: TRBJ2-1
CDR3 DNA: TGTGCCAGCAGCTCACCCAGCTACAATGAGCAGTTCTTC
CDR3 protein: CASSSPSYNEQFF

clone size: once
V gene: TRBV6-4
D gene: TRBD2
J gene: TRBJ2-3
CDR3 DNA: TGTGCCAGCAGTTATGTAACTAGCGGGAGTCATACAGATACGCAGTATTTT
CDR3 protein: CASSYVTSGSHTDTQYF

clone size: NA
V gene: TRBV5-1
D gene: NA
J gene: TRBJ2-6
CDR3 DNA: TGCGCCAGCAGCTTGGAACTGAACTCTGGGGCCAACGTCCTGACTTTC
CDR3 protein: CASSLELNSGANVLTF

clone size: NA
V gene: TRBV7-9
D gene: NA
J gene: TRBJ1-2
CDR3 DNA: TGTGCCAGCAGCTTAGTGGTCACTTCTAACTATGGCTACACCTTC
CDR3 protein: CASSLVVTSNYGYTF

clone size: NA
V gene: TRBV5-1
D gene: TRBD2
J gene: TRBJ2-7
CDR3 DNA: TGCGCCAGCAGCTGGGGACTAGCGGGAGGGCAAAACGAGCAGTACTTC
CDR3 protein: CASSWGLAGGQNEQYF

clone size: few
V gene: TRBV25-1
D gene: TRBD2
J gene: TRBJ2-5
CDR3 DNA: TGTGCCAGCAGGGCTACTAGCGGGAGGGCCGCGTGGGAGACCCAGTACTTC
CDR3 protein: CASRATSGRAAWETQYF

clone size: NA
V gene: TRBV18
D gene: NA
J gene: TRBJ2-1
CDR3 DNA: TGTGCCAGCTCACCAGGGAGCGGAACCTACAATGAGCAGTTCTTC
CDR3 protein: CASSPGSGTYNEQFF

clone size: once
V gene: TRBV5-4
D gene: TRBD2
J gene: TRBJ2-7
CDR3 DNA: TGTGCCAGCAGCTCCGGACTAGCGGCTTCCTACGAGCAGTACTTC
CDR3 protein: CASSSGLAASYEQYF

clone size: NA
V gene: TRBV5-1
D gene: TRBD1
J gene: TRBJ1-1
CDR3 DNA: TGCGCCAGCAGCTACCGGACAGGGGGGGACACTGAAGCTTTCTTT
CDR3 protein: CASSYRTGGDTEAFF

clone size: NA
V gene: TRBV30
D gene: NA
J gene: TRBJ2-4
CDR3 DNA: TGTGCCTGGAGTCGGGGCATGGGCCCGGACATTCAGTACTTC
CDR3 protein: CAWSRGMGPDIQYF

clone size: NA
V gene: TRBV19
D gene: NA
J gene: TRBJ2-7
CDR3 DNA: TGTGCCAGTAGTATTAGTAGCGGAGGGACCGCCGAGCAGTACTTC
CDR3 protein: CASSISSGGTAEQYF

clone size: NA
V gene: TRBV4-3
D gene: NA
J gene: TRBJ2-7
CDR3 DNA: TGCGCCAGCAGCCAAGATTGGCTAACCGAGCAGTACTTC
CDR3 protein: CASSQDWLTEQYF

clone size: once
V gene: TRBV2
D gene: NA
J gene: TRBJ1-1
CDR3 DNA: TGTGCCAGCAGTGCCCTCGGGATTGACACTGAAGCTTTCTTT
CDR3 protein: CASSALGIDTEAFF

clone size: NA
V gene: TRBV2
D gene: NA
J gene: TRBJ1-1
CDR3 DNA: TGTGCCAGCACCTCGGACGGAATGAACACTGAAGCTTTCTTT
CDR3 protein: CASTSDGMNTEAFF

clone size: NA
V gene: TRBV7-2
D gene: NA
J gene: TRBJ1-4
CDR3 DNA: TGTGCCAGCAGCCCCCGAGGCTATAATGAAAAACTGTTTTTT
CDR3 protein: CASSPRGYNEKLFF

clone size: NA
V gene: TRBV7-9
D gene: TRBD2
J gene: TRBJ2-5
CDR3 DNA: TGTGCCAGCAGCCCGGGGACTAGCGGGAGTTTAGAGACCCAGTACTTC
CDR3 protein: CASSPGTSGSLETQYF

clone size: NA
V gene: TRBV5-1
D gene: TRBD1
J gene: TRBJ2-3
CDR3 DNA: TGCGCCAGCAGGAGGGACAGGGGCACAGATACGCAGTATTTT
CDR3 protein: CASRRDRGTDTQYF

clone size: once
V gene: TRBV2
D gene: TRBD2
J gene: TRBJ2-1
CDR3 DNA: TGTGCCAGCAGTGAAGGACTAGCTGTAAATGAGCAGTTCTTC
CDR3 protein: CASSEGLAVNEQFF

clone size: NA
V gene: TRBV11-2
D gene: TRBD2
J gene: TRBJ2-7
CDR3 DNA: TGTGCCAGCAGCTTAGGGGGGGGAGCCTACGAGCAGTACTTC
CDR3 protein: CASSLGGGAYEQYF

clone size: NA
V gene: TRBV7-7
D gene: NA
J gene: TRBJ2-5
CDR3 DNA: TGTGCTAGCAGCCCATCTAGCGACCAAGAGACCCAGTACTTC
CDR3 protein: CASSPSSDQETQYF

clone size: NA
V gene: TRBV5-6
D gene: NA
J gene: TRBJ1-1
CDR3 DNA: TGTGCCAGCAGCCCCCAGCGCACTGAAGCTTTCTTT
CDR3 protein: CASSPQRTEAFF